This record looks at one T cell receptor beta chain sequence and its context. It has no known antigen specificity. No much larger clone is present one base from it, and per-base qualities are unavailable. This record belongs to a study of cytomegalovirus exposure and HLA in healthy donors (dated by TCRdb to 2017 to 2019). At the level of the whole study: In an earlier analysis of approximately 500 of the donors, under 300 Gb of sequence data and 100 million or so unique TCR beta sequences from some 170 million T cells were reported. An early release covering around 630 HLA-typed donors comprised about 300 gigabases of sequencing data and tens of millions of unique TCR sequences. Of the roughly 410 genotyped donors, more than 75% were placed in the genetic ancestry cluster associated with self-reported Caucasian donors. The study was designed to test whether signatures of past pathogen exposure could be identified by cataloging public T cell receptors. Using immunosequencing, the study profiled T cell repertoires from approximately 700 subjects and related those repertoires to cytomegalovirus serostatus. In addition to the first cohort of around 670 subjects, a separate validation cohort of some 120 different subjects was used. The study combined high-throughput TCR immunosequencing, statistical association of individual TCRs with disease status, and machine learning to predict cytomegalovirus infection status. A later analysis re-analyzed previously published TCR beta repertoires from about 600 donors and added high-resolution HLA genotyping to study TCR occurrence patterns. In the later analysis, no new phenotypic data were used to find candidate immune exposures; instead, reliance was placed on TCR beta sequences and their occurrence across donors. In an earlier analysis of over 550 of the donors, high-throughput TCR beta sequencing was used to judge whether each TCR beta V gene segment behaved as functional or pseudogenic. Alongside the repertoire data, information on donor age, sex, ethnicity and CMV serostatus was compiled. In a later genetic analysis, genome-wide SNP genotypes for about three fifths of the 666 donors were used, and that subset was treated as a discovery cohort. All discovery cohort repertoires had been generated on a single sequencing platform. HLA typing covered class I and class II loci at four-digit resolution. Typing coverage varied by locus: roughly 629-640 donors for A, B, C, DRB1 and DQB1; roughly 510 for DQA1; more than 600 for DPA1; 400 to 480 for DPB1. Several DR-DQ haplotypes were treated as single units for association and clustering because of strong linkage in the cohort. Across around 400 genotyped donors of the cohort, an average of roughly 200,000 unique TCR beta nucleotide sequences per donor were sequenced, and around 20% of those sequences were non-productive. Results the study describes overall, beyond this receptor: In an earlier analysis of 587 of the donors, most TCR beta V segments were observed in productive rearrangements about 87% or about 30% of the time, broadly matching IMGT annotations. The cohort was sequenced for TCR beta chains only, and without alpha or paired-chain data the features that could be detected were limited. Because HLA typing was missing for some donors at each locus, association tests included only the typed subset. A later analysis found that TCR association rates varied across HLA loci, with DRB1 alleles showing the most associated TCRs and HLA-C alleles the fewest. A further reported finding was that TCR beta sequences accurately predicted the HLA-A and HLA-B alleles for most subjects in the first cohort. In a later analysis, around 17,000 TCR beta sequences were associated with specific HLA alleles at a false discovery rate of 0.05. Immune exposure information for the cohort was limited to CMV serostatus. A cluster of highly shared sequence variants was judged likely to be a technical artifact of the sequencing pipeline. In a later genetic analysis, fewer N-insertions in productive TCRs were reported among donors in an Asian-associated ancestry cluster than the 666-donor mean. In vitro tests confirmed that a few of the cytomegalovirus-associated TCR beta chains recognize cytomegalovirus antigens. Some IMGT-functional V segments, including TRBV6-2 and TRBV6-3, could not be distinguished by the 87-base-pair reads and were therefore excluded. A later analysis reported that several top co-occurrence clusters appeared linked to parvovirus B19, influenza, CMV and Epstein-Barr virus. In a later analysis, HLA-associated TCR beta chains showed more clonal expansion and lower generation probabilities than non-associated chains that were equally common. Most TCR sequences were seen in very few donors, while some public TCRs were found in many individuals. Assigning TCR associations to individual alleles was difficult when HLA alleles, especially DR and DQ, strongly co-occurred. A later analysis found that most CMV-associated TCR beta chains appeared HLA-restricted, with HLA associations seemingly driven largely by CMV exposure. Correlated functional status among segregating V segments might be attributable to linkage disequilibrium, but an unknown experimental factor could not be ruled out. The authors suggested that the approach could potentially be generalized to other disease states and immunological phenotypes. The classifier was reported to diagnose cytomegalovirus status with high specificity and sensitivity in both the original and validation cohorts. Roughly uniform sequencing depth across donors was assumed in presence/absence analyses, although this assumption may not hold. In a later genetic analysis, a missense DCLRE1C variant was associated with V-gene and J-gene trimming of TCR beta chains, and the association was replicated in an independent cohort. Seventeen rarely observed V segments, including chromosome 9 orphons, were excluded from the earlier analysis of just under 600 of the donors because counts were too low. The study listed over 150 TCR beta chains as associated with cytomegalovirus.

The cohort was made up of around 720 healthy bone marrow donors. At the time of sampling, every cohort member was nominally healthy, though immune exposures that went unrecorded were likely present. The donor tested CMV seropositive, placing the donor among the 289 seropositive members of the cohort. Every donor gave a peripheral blood sample, and the peripheral blood mononuclear cells from that sample were used for TCR beta sequencing. Genomic DNA was extracted from the blood cell samples with the Qiagen DNeasy Blood Extraction Kit. From its cysteine to its phenylalanine, the CDR3 spans 14 amino acids. CDR3 DNA is the only sequence kept; it has 42 bases, read in frame from the first base. CDR1 and CDR2 (MDHEN, SYDVKM) derive from the germline V gene. The V and J ends are trimmed by 3 bases and 0 bases, leaving 6 bases between them. The library was produced with the immunoSEQ multiplex PCR assay. The multiplex PCR relied on a mix of 60 forward primers for TCR Vbeta segments and 13 reverse primers for TCR Jbeta segments. A multiplex PCR assay on genomic DNA amplified the CDR3 region of rearranged TCR beta genes. The Illumina HiSeq System was used to sequence the amplified TCR beta libraries as 87-base-pair reads. Under the source paper's analysis protocol: Across the 600 to 700 repertoires, a later analysis counted 80 million or so unique TCR beta chains, roughly 11 million of which were shared by at least two donors. Raw reads were error-corrected and collapsed into unique sequences by a nearest-neighbor algorithm in which closely related sequences were merged to remove PCR and sequencing errors. V, D and J gene segments were assigned by aligning CDR3 sequences to IMGT reference sequences. For a sequence to be retained, at least a six-nucleotide match to both a V gene segment and a J gene segment was required. Rearrangements were classified as productive when the CDR3 lacked stop codons and remained in frame with V and J, and all other rearrangements were classified as non-productive. CDR3 was defined by IMGT convention, running from the second conserved V-encoded cysteine to the conserved J-encoded phenylalanine. The earlier analysis of about 590 of the donors excluded sequences that lacked an unambiguous match to a single V gene segment. An earlier analysis of a few hundred of the donors called V segments functional above 56.7% productive rearrangements and segregating when the between-donor standard deviation exceeded 5%. A statistical classification framework was developed to diagnose cytomegalovirus status using the catalog of TCR beta chain sequences. In a later analysis, V and J genes were assigned by comparing TCR nucleotide sequences against IMGT/GENE-DB human TR gene sequences. In a later analysis, CDR3 sequences and most-parsimonious VDJ recombination scenarios were assigned using the TCRdist pipeline. In a later analysis, each TCR beta chain was defined by its CDR3 amino acid sequence together with its V-gene family, and reads lacking a unique V-gene family were excluded. To address suspected cross-contamination and a sequencing artifact, a later analysis removed several hundred highly shared, low-generation-probability nucleotide sequences. In a later analysis, a clonal expansion index was calculated for each public chain from normalized within-repertoire ranks of inferred template counts. In a later analysis, generation probabilities were computed with a VDJ recombination model fitted to out-of-frame rearrangements, and the resulting probabilities were checked against IGoR. Hypergeometric tests were used in a later analysis to score TCR-TCR, TCR-HLA and TCR-CMV co-occurrence, with a repertoire-size bias correction applied to the TCR pairs. In a later analysis, false discovery rates were estimated by permuting HLA or CMV assignments 20 times. In a later analysis, co-occurring TCRs were grouped using DBSCAN, and TCRdist sequence similarity was added for clustering within HLA-allele-positive subsets. For co-occurrence clustering, repertoires with fewer than 30,000 or more than 120,000 public chains were excluded, along with four to six repertoires with anomalous nucleotide sharing. TCRdb took this table from immuneACCESS and kept in-frame rearrangements with V and J called. Such tables lack part of the clones; where checked against another copy, unresolved V genes explain under half of the gap, and the rest is unexplained. V, J and clone size derive from that table, while D and trimming were established from the DNA sequence. Present in this sample are 130,000 to 150,000 clones, approximately 79% of which were seen just once. The leading ten clones occupy about 4.3% of the sample.

Specimen: PBMCs. The sequence came from a man younger than 35 in good health and CMV-seropositive. The chain employs TRBV28 and TRBJ1-5, with the D gene not confidently named. The base sequence is TGTGCCAGCAGTTTTCAGGATAGCAATCAGCCCCAGCATTTT. Translated, this gives CASSFQDSNQPQHF.